This TCR beta chain was recorded in a study of response to subunit inactivated influenza vaccine. Per the germline V gene, CDR1 is ENHRY and CDR2 is SYGVKD. This CDR3 comprises 14 residues. Trimming stripped 10 bases from V and 7 bases from J, with 17 bases between. On this clonotype: The antigen is not known.

Findings and caveats of the study: Seasonal influenza vaccination, on each occasion, was suggested by the authors to recruit few new T cells.

TCRdb analysed the RT-PCR reads with MiXCR anew, one entry per CDR3 protein. The table records about 520,000 distinct CDR3 sequences, approximately 7.8% of them present only once. This rearrangement joins TRBV10-3 to TRBJ1-6; D may be TRBD1 (5 bases). The sequencing here drew on PBMCs from blood, taken around 25 months after vaccination. The source of this sequence is a man aged 50 to 69 who received an inactivated influenza vaccine. This CDR3 reads CATALRDENSPLHF. DNA for the CDR3: TGTGCCACCGCCCTCCGGGACGAAAATTCACCCCTCCACTTT.